This TCR beta chain appears in the sequencing data of a study of blood T cell repertoires in COVID-19. The overall study: Samples taken during acute and convalescent COVID-19 were collected in the United States, Italy and Spain. In each case, the material was cDNA or gDNA derived from T cells, B-cell-depleted T cells, or PBMCs.

This CDR3 has 15 residues. The germline CDR1 and CDR2 sequences are LNHDA and SQIVND (reference sequence). V was clipped by 5 bases and J by 5 bases, with 15 bases between them. Authors' methods: It was from reference gene primer amplification that nucleated cell counts were estimated. Assay: immunoSEQ multiplex PCR; the TCRdb copy retains only in-frame clones and omits some. V, J and clone size are taken as reported in that table, and D and trimming were inferred from the DNA itself. The sample carries around 110,000 clones, 90% recorded once. Sequenced sample: peripheral blood. The clonotype originates from a human donor with active COVID-19. The donor label of this sample is uncertain. The rearrangement links TRBV19 to TRBJ2-2; D perhaps matches TRBD2 (6 bases). The CDR3 sequence is CASSSGTAGTGELFF. CDR3 coding DNA: TGTGCCAGTAGTTCCGGGACTGCGGGGACCGGGGAGCTGTTTTTT.